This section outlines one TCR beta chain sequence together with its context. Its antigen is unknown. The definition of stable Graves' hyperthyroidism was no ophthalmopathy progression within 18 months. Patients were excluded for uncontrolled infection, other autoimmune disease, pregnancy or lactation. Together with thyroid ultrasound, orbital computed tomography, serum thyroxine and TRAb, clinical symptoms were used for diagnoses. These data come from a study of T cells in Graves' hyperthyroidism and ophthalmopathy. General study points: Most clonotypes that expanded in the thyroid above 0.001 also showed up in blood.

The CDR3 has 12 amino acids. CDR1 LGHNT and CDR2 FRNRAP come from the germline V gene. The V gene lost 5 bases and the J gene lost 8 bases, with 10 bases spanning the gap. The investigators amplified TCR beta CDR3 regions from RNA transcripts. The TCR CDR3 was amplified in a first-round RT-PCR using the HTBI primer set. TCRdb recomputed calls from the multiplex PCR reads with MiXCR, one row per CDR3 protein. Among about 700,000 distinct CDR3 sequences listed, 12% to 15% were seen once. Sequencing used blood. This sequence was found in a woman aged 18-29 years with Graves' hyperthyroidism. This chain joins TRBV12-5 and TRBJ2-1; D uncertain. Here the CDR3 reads CASGQQKDEQFF. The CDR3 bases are TGTGCTAGTGGTCAACAGAAGGATGAGCAGTTCTTC.